The 30 T cell receptor beta chains below were found in one sample sequenced in a study of blood T cell repertoires in COVID-19. This table comes from immunoSEQ multiplex PCR, and its TCRdb copy is limited to in-frame clones, with some not included. This sample carries about 36,000 clones, 70% to 90% of them seen once, and the ten largest clones take 42%. Sequenced sample: peripheral blood. These TCRs come from a human donor in a cohort sampled during active or convalescent COVID-19. The donor label of this sample is uncertain.

This sequence joins TRBV2 and TRBJ2-1; the match to TRBD1 covers 7 bases. V shed 5 bases and J 6 bases; nucleotides not matched to a gene: 10. The germline V gene encodes CDR1 SNHLY and CDR2 FYNNEI. The CDR3 is 15 amino acids. The CDR3 region is CASSSDRAGGNEQFF. The CDR3 region has the DNA TGTGCCAGCAGTTCTGACAGGGCCGGCGGCAATGAGCAGTTCTTC.

The chain carries TRBV28 and TRBJ2-7; TRBD1 matches 7 bases. Germline V CDR1 and CDR2: MDHEN, SYDVKM. V lost 6 bases to trimming and J lost 2 bases; unmatched junction nucleotides: 4. This CDR3 comprises 13 residues. For the CDR3, the DNA is TGTGCCAGCAGAGAAACAGGGGCCTACGAGCAGTACTTC. Amino acids: CASRETGAYEQYF.

This clone was seen only a few times. The V and J genes are TRBV7-8 and TRBJ1-5, with TRBD1 identical over 11 bases. Germline V CDR1 and CDR2: SGHVS, FQNEAQ. V dropped 7 bases and J dropped 0; count of bases not matched to a gene: 8. CDR3 length equals 17 residues. The CDR3 is CASTSGQGVYSNQPQHF. The CDR3 DNA reads TGTGCCAGCACCTCGGGACAGGGGGTCTATAGCAATCAGCCCCAGCATTTT.

This clone showed up just once. The V and J genes are TRBV5-1 and TRBJ2-7, with 7 bases lining up with TRBD2. Germline trimming cut 0 bases from V and 7 bases from J; bases unmatched to any gene: 10. From germline, CDR1 is SGHRS and CDR2 YFSETQ. The CDR3 extends over 15 amino acids. The DNA of the CDR3 is TGCGCCAGCAGCTTGGATCCGGGAGGCCGGGGGGAGCAGTACTTC. It translates to CASSLDPGGRGEQYF.

The rearrangement links TRBV7-2 to TRBJ2-1; TRBD2 agrees at 7 bases. J was trimmed by 13 bases and V by 3 bases; bases with no gene match: 6. CDR1 SGHTA and CDR2 FQGNSA come from the germline V gene. This CDR3 spans 12 amino acids. The CDR3 sequence: CASSFVAGEQFF. Here the CDR3 DNA reads TGTGCCAGCAGCTTTGTGGCGGGAGAACAGTTCTTC. The variable domain in full, with the rest retrieved from reference TRBV7-2 and TRBJ2-1, is GAGVSQSPSNKVTEKGKDVELRCDPISGHTALYWYRQSLGQGLEFLIYFQGNSAPDKSGLPSDRFSAERTGGSVSTLTIQRTQQEDSAVYLCASSFVAGEQFFGPGTRLTVL.

This clone was observed a single time. The chain employs TRBV7-8 and TRBJ2-7; 7 nucleotides align to TRBD1. Germline V gives CDR1 SGHVS, CDR2 FQNEAQ. CDR3 length equals 15 residues. V gave up 7 bases and J gave up 2 bases; unmatched junction bases: 11. This CDR3 reads CASTLGNRGPYEQYF. CDR3 DNA sequence: TGTGCCAGCACCCTAGGCAACAGGGGCCCCTACGAGCAGTACTTC.

The count of this clone is one. The J gene is TRBJ2-1, the V gene TRBV19; possibly TRBD1 for D (6 bases). CDR1 and CDR2 from the germline V gene are LNHDA and SQIVND (reference sequence). V was pared by 6 bases and J by 1 base, with 13 bases between. This CDR3 is 15 amino acids long. This CDR3 is CASRQTGPSYNEQFF. CDR3 DNA: TGTGCCAGTAGACAGACAGGCCCTTCCTACAATGAGCAGTTCTTC.

J is TRBJ2-1 and V is TRBV7-2; tentative D call: TRBD2 (6 bases). From germline, CDR1 is SGHTA and CDR2 FQGNSA. This CDR3 is built from 16 residues. Trimming removed 1 base from V and 1 base from J, with 11 bases in between. As DNA, the CDR3 is TGTGCCAGCAGCTTAGTGGGCGGGAAATCCTACAATGAGCAGTTCTTC. This gives the protein CASSLVGGKSYNEQFF.

For the CDR3, the DNA is TGTGCCAGCGCGAGAGGGACAGGAAATGTAGATACGCAGTATTTT. This encodes CASARGTGNVDTQYF. The chain joins TRBV11-2 to TRBJ2-3; 8 bases agree with TRBD1. Germline loops: CDR1 SGHAT, CDR2 FQNNGV. With V trimmed by 8 bases and J by 5 bases, 12 bases remained unmatched. This CDR3 contains 15 residues.

The chain uses TRBV13 and TRBJ2-5; D gene unclear. Germline V gene data show CDR1 as PRHDT and CDR2 as FYEKMQ (reference sequence). V was clipped by 2 bases and J by 5 bases, with 3 bases between them. CDR3 length: 11 amino acids. The CDR3 is CASSLRETQYF. The CDR3 nucleotides are TGTGCCAGCAGCTTACGGGAGACCCAGTACTTC.

J is TRBJ2-5 and V is TRBV9, with 9 bases that match TRBD1. This CDR3 is built from 16 residues. V was pared by 4 bases and J by 5 bases, with 12 bases of the junction left unmatched. Germline CDR1 is SGDLS and CDR2 is YYNGEE. The CDR3 DNA is TGTGCCAGCAGCACCAACAGGGGGCTGAGGTATGAGACCCAGTACTTC. It yields the protein CASSTNRGLRYETQYF.

The chain carries TRBV6-2 or TRBV6-3 and TRBJ2-2; tentative D call: TRBD1 (6 bases). With 5 bases removed from V and 4 bases from J, the gap between germline ends came to 14 bases. Germline V gene data show CDR1 as MNHEY and CDR2 as SVGEGT. This CDR3 spans 15 amino acids. CDR3 sequence (DNA): TGTGCCAGCAGTCGACACAGGGTCGCCACCGGGGAGCTGTTTTTT. Protein sequence: CASSRHRVATGELFF.

The chain employs TRBV27 and TRBJ1-5; maybe TRBD1 (6 bases). The V end was cut by 2 bases, the J end by 7 bases, with 15 bases between. CDR1 and CDR2 (germline): MNHEY, SMNVEV (reference sequence). The CDR3 length is 15 residues. The CDR3 DNA follows: TGTGCCAGCAGTTTAGGCGGGGGCGCAGGGCAGCCCCAGCATTTT. Protein product: CASSLGGGAGQPQHF.

This clone appeared once. CDR3 coding DNA: TGCGCCAGCAGCCCGGTAACAGGGGAGAGTAATTCACCCCTCCACTTT. Amino acid sequence: CASSPVTGESNSPLHF. The chain has TRBV4-3 and TRBJ1-6; TRBD1 matches at 7 bases. The germline V gene has CDR1 LGHNA and CDR2 YSLEER. CDR3 length equals 16 residues. V lost 4 bases, J lost 6 bases, and 9 bases stayed unmatched.

The chain has TRBV19 and TRBJ1-1; D is uncertain. Per germline, CDR1 LNHDA and CDR2 SQIVND (reference sequence). The V and J ends lost 2 bases and 1 base respectively, with 8 bases between them. There are 14 residues in the CDR3. CDR3 loop: CASSIRTANTEAFF. The CDR3 DNA reads TGTGCCAGTAGTATACGTACAGCGAACACTGAAGCTTTCTTT.

The chain uses TRBV10-3 and TRBJ1-1; D possibly corresponds to TRBD1 (5 bases). This CDR3 is built from 15 residues. Germline values: CDR1 ENHRY, CDR2 SYGVKD. Trimming took off 6 bases at V and 6 bases at J, with 20 bases between the two ends. The chain's CDR3 is CAISTLQETRAEAFF. CDR3 DNA sequence: TGTGCCATCAGCACACTACAGGAGACTAGGGCTGAAGCTTTCTTT.

This rearrangement joins TRBV19 to TRBJ2-3, with 7 bases lining up with TRBD1. The CDR3 length is 15 residues. With V trimmed by 5 bases and J by 4 bases, 9 bases remained unmatched. Germline CDR1 and CDR2: LNHDA and SQIVND (reference sequence). CDR3 coding DNA: TGTGCCAGTAGTCCTGCGCACAGGGGATCAGATACGCAGTATTTT. Translating it yields CASSPAHRGSDTQYF.

The chain employs TRBV5-1 and TRBJ2-6, with a tentative D call TRBD2 (5 bases). Germline lookup yields CDR1 SGHRS and CDR2 YFSETQ. Trimming left V 5 bases short and J 3 bases short, with 12 bases between. The CDR3 spans 15 residues. CDR3 nucleotides: TGCGCCAGCAGGACGCCGGGAAGTGGGGCCAACGTCCTGACTTTC. This sequence encodes CASRTPGSGANVLTF.

The CDR3 sequence is CASRTTGIGETQYF. The CDR3 DNA reads TGTGCCAGCAGGACCACAGGGATTGGGGAGACCCAGTACTTC. The chain combines TRBV5-8 with TRBJ2-5, with a tentative D call TRBD1 (6 bases). V dropped 5 bases and J dropped 5 bases, with 16 bases sitting between them. Germline-derived CDR1 and CDR2 are SGHTS and YDEGEE. The CDR3 spans 14 residues.

The V and J genes are TRBV1 and TRBJ1-6; TRBD1 is the table's D call, not checked against the DNA. TRBV1 represents a pseudogene. CDR3 length equals 16 residues. DNA for the CDR3: TGCACCAGCAGCCTCGACAGGAGCTCCTATAATTCACCCCTCCACTTT. Its protein is CTSSLDRSSYNSPLHF.

The V gene is TRBV6-5, the J gene TRBJ2-1, with D maybe TRBD2 (6 bases). Trimming took 7 bases from V and 3 from J, leaving 10 bases between them. The CDR3 is 13 amino acids. The germline V gene encodes CDR1 MNHEY and CDR2 SVGAGI. The CDR3 loop reads CASTGTFYNEQFF. Here the CDR3 DNA reads TGTGCCAGCACCGGGACTTTCTACAATGAGCAGTTCTTC.

This clone was counted once. The rearrangement uses TRBV5-8 and TRBJ2-1; TRBD1 agrees at 7 bases. The J segment lost 6 bases and the V segment lost 2 bases, leaving 5 bases of the junction unmatched. The CDR3 is 14 amino acids. Germline CDR1 and CDR2: SGHTS and YDEGEE. The CDR3 is CASSFQGVGNEQFF. The CDR3 nucleotides read TGTGCCAGCAGCTTTCAGGGGGTCGGCAATGAGCAGTTCTTC.

The chain has TRBV27 and TRBJ2-7, with TRBD1 matching over 9 bases. Per germline, CDR1 MNHEY and CDR2 SMNVEV (reference sequence). The CDR3 length is 13 residues. Trimming took 6 bases from V and 5 from J; bases not matched to a gene: 5. This CDR3 is CASRRDRAHEQYF. The CDR3 nucleotides are TGTGCCAGCAGGAGGGACAGGGCCCACGAGCAGTACTTC.

The chain is built from TRBV19 and TRBJ2-3, with 9 nucleotides matching TRBD2. Germline assignment: CDR1 LNHDA and CDR2 SQIVND (reference sequence). The V and J ends lost 0 bases and 3 bases, in that order; junction bases with no gene match: 10. The length of the CDR3 is 18 residues. CDR3 in DNA: TGTGCCAGTAGTATAGATCCCTTAGCGGGGGCCCAAACAGATACGCAGTATTTT. This gives the protein CASSIDPLAGAQTDTQYF.

The chain joins TRBV19 to TRBJ2-1; 7 nucleotides agree with TRBD1. The germline CDR1 and CDR2 sequences are LNHDA and SQIVND (reference sequence). The V segment lost 3 bases and the J segment 6 bases; nucleotides outside the gene matches: 11. CDR3 length: 16 amino acids. CDR3 bases: TGTGCCAGTAGTATCATCACCGGGACAGCCCTCAATGAGCAGTTCTTC. Residues: CASSIITGTALNEQFF.

The chain employs TRBV18 and TRBJ1-6; a weak D match, TRBD1 (5 bases). Germline loops: CDR1 KGHSH, CDR2 LQKENI. The ends were cut back, 5 bases at V and 10 bases at J, with 18 bases in the middle. The CDR3 runs 15 residues. The CDR3 DNA sequence: TGTGCCAGCTCAACTCCAGGCCGTCCAGGGTCACCCCTCCACTTT. Residues: CASSTPGRPGSPLHF. Variable domain in full (rest from reference TRBV18 and TRBJ1-6): NAGVMQNPRHLVRRRGQEARLRCSPMKGHSHVYWYRQLPEEGLKFMVYLQKENIIDESGMPKERFSAEFPKEGPSILRIQQVVRGDSAAYFCASSTPGRPGSPLHFGNGTRLTVT.

The chain has TRBV5-4 and TRBJ1-1; 7 nucleotides line up with TRBD1. CDR1 is SGHNT, CDR2 YYREEE, per germline (reference sequence). With V trimmed by 2 bases and J by 9 bases, 7 bases remained unmatched. The CDR3 runs to 13 residues. This CDR3 is CASSLITGEKAFF. CDR3 in DNA: TGTGCCAGCAGCTTAATTACAGGGGAGAAAGCTTTCTTT.

The chain recombines TRBV7-9 with TRBJ1-1, with TRBD1 matching 7 bases. The CDR3 contains 16 residues. Germline CDR1 SEHNR, CDR2 FQNEAQ (reference sequence). J was trimmed by 3 bases and V by 4 bases; bases with no gene match: 11. Here the CDR3 DNA reads TGTGCCAGCAGCTCAACGGACAGGAGTCCGTACACTGAAGCTTTCTTT. Translated: CASSSTDRSPYTEAFF.

The CDR3 DNA is TGTGCCAGCAGCGACGGACAGGGGAGAAGGTATGAGCAGTTCTTC. Amino acids: CASSDGQGRRYEQFF. This sequence joins TRBV9 and TRBJ2-1, with 9 positions matching TRBD1. The CDR3 runs to 15 residues. V shed 3 bases and J 8 bases; nucleotides not matched to a gene: 9. Germline CDR1 SGDLS, CDR2 YYNGEE.

This chain uses TRBV5-1 with TRBJ2-7; D is possibly TRBD2 (6 bases). This CDR3 has 14 residues. Germline V lookup: CDR1 SGHRS, CDR2 YFSETQ. The V gene lost 1 base and the J gene lost 2 bases, with 10 bases spanning the gap. This CDR3 is CASSLQGGTYEQYF. The CDR3 bases are TGCGCCAGCAGCTTGCAGGGAGGAACCTACGAGCAGTACTTC.